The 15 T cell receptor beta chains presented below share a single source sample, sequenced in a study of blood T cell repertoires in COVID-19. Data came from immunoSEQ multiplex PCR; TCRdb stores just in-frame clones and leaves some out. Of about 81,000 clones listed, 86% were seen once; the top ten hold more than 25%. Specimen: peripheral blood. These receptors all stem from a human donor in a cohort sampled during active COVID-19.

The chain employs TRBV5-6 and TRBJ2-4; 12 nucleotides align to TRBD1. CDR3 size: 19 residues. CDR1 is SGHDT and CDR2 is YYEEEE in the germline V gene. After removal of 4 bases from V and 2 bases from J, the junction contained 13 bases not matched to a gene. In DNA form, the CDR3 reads TGTGCCAGCAGCCAAGGAGGAGGGACAGGGGGCAGATCCAAAAACATTCAGTACTTC. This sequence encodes CASSQGGGTGGRSKNIQYF.

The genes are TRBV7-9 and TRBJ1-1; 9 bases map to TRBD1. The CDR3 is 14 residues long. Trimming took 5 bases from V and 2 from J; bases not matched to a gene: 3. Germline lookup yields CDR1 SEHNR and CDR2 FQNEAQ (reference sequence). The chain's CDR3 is CASSPGQGNTEAFF. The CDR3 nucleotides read TGTGCCAGCAGCCCGGGACAGGGCAACACTGAAGCTTTCTTT. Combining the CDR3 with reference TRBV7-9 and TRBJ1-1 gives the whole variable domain DTGVSQNPRHKITKRGQNVTFRCDPISEHNRLYWYRQTLGQGPEFLTYFQNEAQLEKSRLLSDRFSAERPKGSFSTLEIQRTEQGDSAMYLCASSPGQGNTEAFFGQGTRLTVV.

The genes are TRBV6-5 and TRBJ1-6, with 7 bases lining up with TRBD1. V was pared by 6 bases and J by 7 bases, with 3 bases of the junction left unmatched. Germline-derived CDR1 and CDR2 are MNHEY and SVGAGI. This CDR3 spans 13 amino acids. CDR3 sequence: CASRGQPNSPLHF. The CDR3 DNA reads TGTGCCAGCAGGGGACAGCCCAATTCACCCCTCCACTTT.

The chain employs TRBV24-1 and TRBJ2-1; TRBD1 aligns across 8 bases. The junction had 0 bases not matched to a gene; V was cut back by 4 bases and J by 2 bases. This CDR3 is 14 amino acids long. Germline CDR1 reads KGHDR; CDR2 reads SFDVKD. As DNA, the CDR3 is TGTGCCACCAGTGAGACAGGGGCCTACAATGAGCAGTTCTTC. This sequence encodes CATSETGAYNEQFF.

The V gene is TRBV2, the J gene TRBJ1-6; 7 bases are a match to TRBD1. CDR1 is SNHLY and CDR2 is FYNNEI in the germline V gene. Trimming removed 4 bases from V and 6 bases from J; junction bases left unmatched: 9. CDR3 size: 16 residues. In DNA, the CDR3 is TGTGCCAGCAGTGGGACAGGACCGCGCTCTAATTCACCCCTCCACTTT. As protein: CASSGTGPRSNSPLHF.

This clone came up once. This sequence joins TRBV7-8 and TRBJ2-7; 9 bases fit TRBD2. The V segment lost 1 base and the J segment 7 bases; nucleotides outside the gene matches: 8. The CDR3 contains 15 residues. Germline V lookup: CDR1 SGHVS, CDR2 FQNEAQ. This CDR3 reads CASSLDLSGSKEQYF. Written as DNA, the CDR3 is TGTGCCAGCAGCTTAGACCTTAGCGGGAGTAAAGAGCAGTACTTC.

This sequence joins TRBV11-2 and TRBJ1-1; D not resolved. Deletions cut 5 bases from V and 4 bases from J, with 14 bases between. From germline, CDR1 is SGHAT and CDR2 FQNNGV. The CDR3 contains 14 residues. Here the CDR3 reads CASSLQLLGTEAFF. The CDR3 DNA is TGTGCCAGCAGCCTACAGCTTCTCGGCACTGAAGCTTTCTTT. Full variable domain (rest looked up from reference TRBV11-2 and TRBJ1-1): EAGVAQSPRYKIIEKRQSVAFWCNPISGHATLYWYQQILGQGPKLLIQFQNNGVVDDSQLPKDRFSAERLKGVDSTLKIQPAKLEDSAVYLCASSLQLLGTEAFFGQGTRLTVV.

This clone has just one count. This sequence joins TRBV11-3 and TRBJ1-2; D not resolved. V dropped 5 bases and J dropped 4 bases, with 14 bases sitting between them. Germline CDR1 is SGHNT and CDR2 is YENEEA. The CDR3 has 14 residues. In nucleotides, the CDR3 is TGTGCCAGCAGCCCTACCGGGGTTATCTATGGCTACACCTTC. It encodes CASSPTGVIYGYTF.

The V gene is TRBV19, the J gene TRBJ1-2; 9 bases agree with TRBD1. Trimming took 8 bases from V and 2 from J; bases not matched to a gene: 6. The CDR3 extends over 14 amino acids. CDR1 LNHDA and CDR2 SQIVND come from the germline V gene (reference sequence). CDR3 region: CASRLQGANYGYTF. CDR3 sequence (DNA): TGTGCCAGTCGATTACAGGGGGCCAACTATGGCTACACCTTC.

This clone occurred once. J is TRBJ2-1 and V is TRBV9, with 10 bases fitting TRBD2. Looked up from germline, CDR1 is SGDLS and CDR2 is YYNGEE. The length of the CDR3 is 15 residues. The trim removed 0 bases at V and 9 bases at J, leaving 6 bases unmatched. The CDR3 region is CASSVGLAGEGEQFF. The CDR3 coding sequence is TGTGCCAGCAGCGTAGGGCTAGCGGGAGAGGGTGAGCAGTTCTTC.

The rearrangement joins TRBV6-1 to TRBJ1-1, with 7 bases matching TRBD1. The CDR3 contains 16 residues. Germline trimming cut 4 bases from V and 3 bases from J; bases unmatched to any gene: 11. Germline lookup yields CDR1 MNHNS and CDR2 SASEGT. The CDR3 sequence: CASSASLLRGYTEAFF. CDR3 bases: TGTGCCAGCAGTGCTTCACTCCTCAGGGGGTACACTGAAGCTTTCTTT.

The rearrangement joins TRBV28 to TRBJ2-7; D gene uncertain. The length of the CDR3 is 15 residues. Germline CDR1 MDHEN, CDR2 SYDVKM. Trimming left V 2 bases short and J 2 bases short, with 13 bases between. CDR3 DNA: TGTGCCAGCAGTTTAAAAGGAGAGCCACCCTACGAGCAGTACTTC. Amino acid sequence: CASSLKGEPPYEQYF.

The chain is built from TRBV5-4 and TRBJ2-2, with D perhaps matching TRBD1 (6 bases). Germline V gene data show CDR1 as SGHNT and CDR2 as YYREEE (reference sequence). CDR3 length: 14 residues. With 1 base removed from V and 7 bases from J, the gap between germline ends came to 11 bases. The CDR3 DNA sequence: TGTGCCAGCAGCTTGAACAGGGCTAACGGGGAGCTGTTTTTT. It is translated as CASSLNRANGELFF.

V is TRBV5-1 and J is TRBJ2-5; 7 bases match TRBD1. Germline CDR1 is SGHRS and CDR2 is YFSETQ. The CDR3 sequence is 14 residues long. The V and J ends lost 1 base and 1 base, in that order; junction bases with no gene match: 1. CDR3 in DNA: TGCGCCAGCAGCTTGACAGGGGTCCAAGAGACCCAGTACTTC. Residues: CASSLTGVQETQYF.

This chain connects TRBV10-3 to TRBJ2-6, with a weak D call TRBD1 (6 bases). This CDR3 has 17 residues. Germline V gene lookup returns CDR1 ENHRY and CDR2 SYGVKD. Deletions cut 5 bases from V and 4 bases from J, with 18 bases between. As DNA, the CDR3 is TGTGCCATCAGTACTACAGGGTCCCTCGGAGGGGCCAACGTCCTGACTTTC. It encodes CAISTTGSLGGANVLTF.